This TCR beta chain appears in the sequencing data of a study of T cell responses to AZD1222 COVID-19 vaccine. The CDR3 is 10 residues long. Trimming removed 4 bases at V and 5 bases at J, with 2 bases between. Germline loops: CDR1 MGHDK, CDR2 SYGVNS. Data came from immunoSEQ multiplex PCR; TCRdb stores just in-frame clones and leaves some out. The sample consists of fewer than 200,000 clones, around 89% of them appearing once. The material sequenced was peripheral blood, taken 28 days after the second dose of the MenACWY control vaccine. This TCR was sampled from an adult who received the MenACWY meningococcal vaccine as a control. J is TRBJ2-5 and V is TRBV25-1; no firm D call. CDR3 sequence (DNA): TGTGCCAGCAGTGGGGAGACCCAGTACTTC. Residues: CASSGETQYF. The full variable domain, in which reference TRBV25-1 and TRBJ2-5 provide the parts outside the CDR3, is EADIYQTPRYLVIGTGKKITLECSQTMGHDKMYWYQQDPGMELHLIHYSYGVNSTEKGDLSSESTVSRIRTEHFPLTLESARPSHTSQYLCASSGETQYFGPGTRLLVL.